The 31 T cell receptor beta chains below come from one sample, sequenced in a study of vaccination effects on CD4 cells after COVID-19. Which antigens these TCRs recognize remains unknown. Viral peptide pools were used in the ViraFEST assay to expand antigen-specific CD4+ T cells, and sequencing came afterward. A roughly 11-day culture period preceded the isolation of CD4+ T cells. The vaccine recipients had no prior SARS-CoV-2 infection, with negative nucleocapsid antibodies. The table came from immunoSEQ multiplex PCR; TCRdb's copy has only in-frame clones and leaves some out. The data hold about 23,000 clones, with 60% to 70% observed a single time. Sample: CD4+ T cells from PBMCs cultured with HCoV-NL63 spike peptides, taken before COVID-19 vaccination. These receptors were taken from a human donor who received a COVID-19 vaccine.

This clone was counted only a few times. V is TRBV5-1 and J is TRBJ2-2; unclear D gene. The germline V gene encodes CDR1 SGHRS and CDR2 YFSETQ. The V end lost 3 bases, the J end lost 0 bases, and 9 bases lay between the germline ends. The CDR3 extends over 15 amino acids. This CDR3 reads CASSSRDANTGELFF. CDR3 in DNA: TGCGCCAGCAGCTCGAGAGACGCGAACACCGGGGAGCTGTTTTTT.

The chain recombines TRBV28 with TRBJ1-4; weak D call: TRBD1 (5 bases). Germline V gives CDR1 MDHEN, CDR2 SYDVKM. This CDR3 comprises 14 residues. Deletions cut 8 bases from V and 0 bases from J, with 10 bases between. The CDR3 nucleotides read TGTGCCAGCCACACACAGGCAACTAATGAAAAACTGTTTTTT. Protein product: CASHTQATNEKLFF. Complete variable domain (other parts from reference TRBV28 and TRBJ1-4): DVKVTQSSRYLVKRTGEKVFLECVQDMDHENMFWYRQDPGLGLRLIYFSYDVKMKEKGDIPEGYSVSREKKERFSLILESASTNQTSMYLCASHTQATNEKLFFGSGTQLSVL.

The table lists this clone with a few counts. For the CDR3, the DNA is TGTGCCAGCAGTGAGATGGGGGAGCTGTTTTTT. Translating gives CASSEMGELFF. V is TRBV6-1 and J is TRBJ2-2, with D unclear. There are 11 residues in the CDR3. Per germline, CDR1 MNHNS and CDR2 SASEGT. V lost 3 bases and J 8 bases, leaving 4 bases between the germline ends.

The V and J genes are TRBV6-5 and TRBJ2-5, with 12 bases aligning to TRBD2. CDR3 length equals 15 residues. The J segment lost 7 bases and the V segment lost 5 bases, leaving 8 bases of the junction unmatched. CDR1 and CDR2 (germline): MNHEY, SVGAGI. The CDR3: CASSRTSGTTGTQYF. The CDR3 region has the DNA TGTGCCAGCAGTAGGACTAGCGGGACAACTGGGACCCAGTACTTC.

The chain is built from TRBV23-1 and TRBJ2-7; 8 positions match TRBD1. TRBV23-1 is assigned to the ORF class and has an uncertain function. The junction had 4 bases not matched to a gene; V was cut back by 1 base and J by 2 bases. This CDR3 comprises 15 residues. The CDR3 DNA reads TGCGCCAGCAGTCAATGGGACAGGTCGACCTACGAGCAGTACTTC. As protein: CASSQWDRSTYEQYF.

Only a few counts were recorded for this clone. The chain recombines TRBV5-1 with TRBJ2-7; tentatively, D is TRBD2 (7 bases). Deletions cut 2 bases from V and 4 bases from J, with 13 bases between. The CDR3 length is 14 residues. From germline, CDR1 is SGHRS and CDR2 YFSETQ. The CDR3 DNA reads TGCGCCAGCAGCTTTGCGGGGGCGCGGTACGAGCAGTACTTC. This translates into CASSFAGARYEQYF.

V gene TRBV3-1 (or the pseudogene TRBV3-2) combines with J gene TRBJ2-7; either TRBD1 or TRBD2 may fit D (6 bases each). The CDR3 is made up of 18 amino acids. V dropped 0 bases and J dropped 1 base, with 19 bases sitting between them. Germline V gene data show CDR1 as LGHDT and CDR2 as YNNKEL (reference sequence). The CDR3 DNA follows: TGTGCCAGCAGCCAAGAGAACCCTCTACGGGGGCCTTCCTACGAGCAGTACTTC. Amino acids: CASSQENPLRGPSYEQYF.

The V gene is TRBV6-1, the J gene TRBJ1-4; TRBD1 might be the D (5 bases). V dropped 1 base and J dropped 0 bases, with 21 bases sitting between them. The CDR3 totals 20 residues. Germline values: CDR1 MNHNS, CDR2 SASEGT. The CDR3 is CASSEVSVHRGRATNEKLFF. CDR3 DNA sequence: TGTGCCAGCAGTGAAGTCTCGGTACACCGGGGCAGAGCAACTAATGAAAAACTGTTTTTT.

The V gene is TRBV15, the J gene TRBJ2-5, with 11 bases matching TRBD2. The CDR3 contains 16 residues. Trimming removed 2 bases from V and 4 bases from J; junction bases left unmatched: 6. Germline CDR1 reads LNHNV; CDR2 reads YYDKDF (reference sequence). CDR3 loop: CATSRRLAGGGETQYF. The CDR3 region has the DNA TGTGCCACCAGCAGACGTCTAGCGGGAGGTGGAGAGACCCAGTACTTC.

This chain joins TRBV27 and TRBJ1-5, with 10 nucleotides matching TRBD1. CDR3 length: 15 residues. With 0 bases clipped from V and 7 bases from J, the junction kept 3 bases outside the gene matches. CDR1 and CDR2 (germline): MNHEY, SMNVEV (reference sequence). The CDR3: CASSLSRQGAQPQHF. The CDR3 region has the DNA TGTGCCAGCAGTTTATCGCGACAGGGGGCACAGCCCCAGCATTTT.

The V call is TRBV29-1, the J call TRBJ1-2, with TRBD1 identical over 10 bases. Trimming took 6 bases from V and 4 from J; bases not matched to a gene: 8. This CDR3 has 14 amino acids. Germline CDR1 is SQVTM and CDR2 is ANQGSEA. Here the CDR3 reads CSVDPTGGTYGYTF. The CDR3 DNA reads TGCAGCGTCGACCCGACAGGGGGCACCTATGGCTACACCTTC.

The V and J genes are TRBV5-4 and TRBJ2-7, with 10 bases identical to TRBD2. Germline trimming cut 5 bases from V and 4 bases from J; bases unmatched to any gene: 9. Per germline, CDR1 SGHNT and CDR2 YYREEE (reference sequence). The CDR3 extends over 15 amino acids. This CDR3 reads CASSWSAGGLYEQYF. Here the CDR3 DNA reads TGTGCCAGCAGTTGGTCAGCGGGGGGGTTATACGAGCAGTACTTC.

The chain combines TRBV7-9 with TRBJ2-7, with 10 bases aligning to TRBD2. This CDR3 region has 16 residues. V gave up 5 bases and J gave up 4 bases; unmatched junction bases: 11. Germline CDR1 is SEHNR and CDR2 is FQNEAQ (reference sequence). CDR3: CASSPGASGGSYEQYF. The CDR3 DNA follows: TGTGCCAGCAGCCCGGGGGCTAGCGGGGGTTCATACGAGCAGTACTTC.

The rearrangement links TRBV3-1 (or the pseudogene TRBV3-2) to TRBJ1-4; D call uncertain. The CDR3 sequence is 15 residues long. Germline-derived CDR1 and CDR2 are LGHDT and YNNKEL (reference sequence). V gave up 3 bases and J gave up 3 bases, with 11 bases separating them. CDR3: CASSQNTQPNEKLFF. CDR3 DNA: TGTGCCAGCAGCCAGAATACTCAACCTAATGAAAAACTGTTTTTT.

This chain links TRBV30 with TRBJ2-2; no reliable D call. The CDR3 has 13 amino acids. Trimming removed 2 bases from V and 1 base from J, with 5 bases in between. Germline V gene sequence: CDR1 GTSNPN, CDR2 SVGIG (reference sequence). Here the CDR3 reads CAWSRLNTGELFF. The CDR3 DNA reads TGTGCCTGGAGTCGGCTGAACACCGGGGAGCTGTTTTTT. Supplemented by reference TRBV30 and TRBJ2-2, the full variable domain reads SQTIHQWPATLVQPVGSPLSLECTVEGTSNPNLYWYRQAAGRGLQLLFYSVGIGQISSEVPQNLSASRPQDRQFILSSKKLLLSDSGFYLCAWSRLNTGELFFGEGSRLTVL.

The chain carries TRBV7-2 and TRBJ2-6; 7 nucleotides match TRBD1. The CDR3 is 15 amino acids. Germline CDR1 and CDR2: SGHTA and FQGNSA. With V trimmed by 4 bases and J by 0 bases, 0 bases remained unmatched. This CDR3 reads CASSWDSSGANVLTF. DNA for the CDR3: TGTGCCAGCAGCTGGGACAGCTCTGGGGCCAACGTCCTGACTTTC.

This clone was seen only a few times. This chain uses TRBV3-1 (or the pseudogene TRBV3-2) with TRBJ2-1; 10 nucleotides align to TRBD2. Germline V gene lookup returns CDR1 LGHDT and CDR2 YNNKEL (reference sequence). The junction had 8 bases not matched to a gene; V was cut back by 0 bases and J by 12 bases. This CDR3 comprises 15 residues. This CDR3 reads CASSQDIGSGRGQFF. As DNA, the CDR3 is TGTGCCAGCAGCCAAGATATTGGGAGCGGGAGGGGGCAGTTCTTC.

The sample holds a few counts of this clone. The chain links TRBV28 to TRBJ2-1, with 11 bases that match TRBD1. The CDR3 consists of 15 residues. The J segment lost 5 bases and the V segment lost 3 bases, leaving 3 bases of the junction unmatched. Germline CDR1 MDHEN, CDR2 SYDVKM. The CDR3 DNA follows: TGTGCCAGCAGTTTGGACAGGGGGCGCAACAATGAGCAGTTCTTC. Protein product: CASSLDRGRNNEQFF.

The chain uses TRBV6-5 and TRBJ2-5; D is unresolved. This CDR3 comprises 16 residues. Per the germline V gene, CDR1 is MNHEY and CDR2 is SVGAGI. V gave up 0 bases and J gave up 5 bases, with 16 bases separating them. For the CDR3, the DNA is TGTGCCAGCAGTTACTCGCGGACCGGCGTTGGTGAGACCCAGTACTTC. Translation gives CASSYSRTGVGETQYF.

V gene TRBV5-4 combines with J gene TRBJ1-4; 8 bases agree with TRBD1. With 1 base clipped from V and 7 bases from J, the junction kept 3 bases outside the gene matches. Germline CDR1 SGHNT, CDR2 YYREEE (reference sequence). CDR3 size: 14 residues. CDR3 sequence: CASSLQGAGEKLFF. In DNA form, the CDR3 reads TGTGCCAGCAGCTTGCAGGGGGCCGGTGAAAAACTGTTTTTT.

This chain connects TRBV7-8 to TRBJ1-2; 8 nucleotides align to TRBD1. V lost 4 bases to trimming and J lost 8 bases; unmatched junction nucleotides: 0. The CDR3 loop spans 11 amino acids. From germline, CDR1 is SGHVS and CDR2 FQNEAQ. The CDR3 spells CASSSGGGYTF. CDR3 coding DNA: TGTGCCAGCAGCTCAGGGGGCGGCTACACCTTC.

The chain recombines TRBV6-5 with TRBJ2-5; D unresolved. CDR3 length: 11 residues. The germline V gene has CDR1 MNHEY and CDR2 SVGAGI. Trimming cost V 6 bases and J 1 base, with 3 bases left between them. In DNA form, the CDR3 reads TGTGCCAGCAGCCCCCAAGAGACCCAGTACTTC. This codes for CASSPQETQYF.

This clone turned up a few times. CDR3 coding DNA: TGCGCCAGCAAGGGCGAAGAGACCCAGTACTTC. This sequence encodes CASKGEETQYF. V and J are TRBV5-1 and TRBJ2-5; D gene unclear. Looked up from germline, CDR1 is SGHRS and CDR2 is YFSETQ. V lost 6 bases to trimming and J lost 3 bases, with 6 bases between them. This CDR3 spans 11 amino acids.

This clone occurred a few times. V usage is TRBV7-8 and J usage is TRBJ2-7, with TRBD2 matching over 9 bases. The CDR3 is 13 amino acids. Losses at the gene ends were 5 bases for V and 3 bases for J; bases not matched to a gene: 2. The V gene's germline CDR1 is SGHVS and CDR2 FQNEAQ. CDR3 nucleotides: TGTGCCAGCAGCGGCGGGGGGGGCTACGAGCAGTACTTC. The encoded protein is CASSGGGGYEQYF. Drawing the rest from reference TRBV7-8 and TRBJ2-7, the complete variable domain is GAGVSQSPRYKVAKRGQDVALRCDPISGHVSLFWYQQALGQGPEFLTYFQNEAQLDKSGLPSDRFFAERPEGSVSTLKIQRTQQEDSAVYLCASSGGGGYEQYFGPGTRLTVT.

With regard to this clone: The junction differs from germline at one of its ends, possibly a read error. This sequence joins TRBV2 and TRBJ1-2; D gene ambiguous. Germline V gives CDR1 SNHLY, CDR2 FYNNEI. This CDR3 spans 9 amino acids. The CDR3 reads CASSETFPF. The CDR3 DNA is TGTGCCAGCAGTGAAACTTTCCCCTTC.

Judged by abundance, this clone is large. V usage is TRBV27 and J usage is TRBJ1-4; D not resolved. CDR3 length equals 14 residues. The V end lost 2 bases, the J end lost 4 bases, and 8 bases lay between the germline ends. Germline values: CDR1 MNHEY, CDR2 SMNVEV (reference sequence). Here the CDR3 reads CASSLTGINEKLFF. The CDR3 DNA is TGTGCCAGCAGTTTAACTGGGATTAATGAAAAACTGTTTTTT.

This clone was picked up a small number of times. This chain joins TRBV5-1 and TRBJ2-3; D gene unclear. V gave up 0 bases and J gave up 5 bases, with 16 bases separating them. Germline values: CDR1 SGHRS, CDR2 YFSETQ. The length of the CDR3 is 16 residues. The CDR3 region is CASSLGRRTSLDTQYF. The CDR3, as DNA: TGCGCCAGCAGCTTGGGGCGCCGGACGTCCTTAGATACGCAGTATTTT.

This clone was picked up a small number of times. V and J are TRBV4-1 and TRBJ2-5, with D maybe TRBD1 (7 bases). V gave up 2 bases and J gave up 2 bases, with 15 bases separating them. Germline V CDR1 and CDR2: MGHRA, YSYEKL. CDR3 length equals 16 residues. The CDR3 protein is CASSQFTGGQQETQYF. CDR3 DNA: TGCGCCAGCAGCCAATTTACCGGGGGACAGCAAGAGACCCAGTACTTC.

The rearrangement links TRBV12-3 or TRBV12-4 to TRBJ1-1; D may be TRBD1 (5 bases). The CDR3 covers 13 residues. V gave up 2 bases and J gave up 3 bases, with 7 bases separating them. CDR3 in amino acids: CASSLRGDTEAFF. The DNA for the CDR3 is TGTGCCAGCAGTTTACGGGGGGACACTGAAGCTTTCTTT.

V usage is TRBV12-3 or TRBV12-4 and J usage is TRBJ2-7, with D perhaps matching TRBD2 (6 bases). CDR3 length equals 12 residues. Trimming stripped 6 bases from V and 6 bases from J, with 12 bases between. The CDR3 region has the DNA TGTGCCAGCAGAGGCGGGGTGGGCGAGCAGTACTTC. Protein: CASRGGVGEQYF.

This sequence joins TRBV6-1 and TRBJ2-5; TRBD1 aligns across 8 bases. V was pared by 2 bases and J by 2 bases, with 10 bases of the junction left unmatched. The germline CDR1 and CDR2 sequences are MNHNS and SASEGT. The CDR3 consists of 17 residues. This CDR3 reads CASSETVAGQGQETQYF. CDR3 sequence (DNA): TGTGCCAGCAGTGAAACGGTGGCCGGACAGGGACAAGAGACCCAGTACTTC.